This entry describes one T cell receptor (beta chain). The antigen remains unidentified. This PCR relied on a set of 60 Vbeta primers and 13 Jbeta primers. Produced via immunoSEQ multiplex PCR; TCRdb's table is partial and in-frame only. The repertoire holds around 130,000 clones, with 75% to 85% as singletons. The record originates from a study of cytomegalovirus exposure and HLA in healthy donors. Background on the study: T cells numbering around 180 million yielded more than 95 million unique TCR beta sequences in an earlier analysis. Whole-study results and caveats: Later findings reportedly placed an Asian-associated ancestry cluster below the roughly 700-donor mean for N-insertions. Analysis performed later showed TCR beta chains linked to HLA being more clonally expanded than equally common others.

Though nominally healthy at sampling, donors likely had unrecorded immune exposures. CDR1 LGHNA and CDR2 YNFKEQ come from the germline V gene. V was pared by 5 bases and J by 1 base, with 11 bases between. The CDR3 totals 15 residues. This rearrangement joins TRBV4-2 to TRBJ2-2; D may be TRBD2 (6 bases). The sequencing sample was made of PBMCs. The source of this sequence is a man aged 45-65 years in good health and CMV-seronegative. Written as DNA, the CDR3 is TGTGCCAGCAGCGGAGGGTTCCAGAACACCGGGGAGCTGTTTTTT. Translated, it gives CASSGGFQNTGELFF.